Below, 25 T cell receptor beta chains from the same sample are listed, as sequenced in a study of read filtering for tumor transcriptome and immune sequencing. Molecular barcoded adaptors covering alpha/delta and beta/gamma chains were used on about 390 ng RNA. TCRdb called the reads again in MiXCR, with one record for every CDR3 protein. The data hold around 26,000 distinct CDR3 sequences, with under 15% observed a single time. Material: a population of CD138-negative cells sorted from bone marrow. The receptors were sampled from a donor at least 40 years old with multiple myeloma.

This clonotype was seen many times. The V and J genes are TRBV24-1 and TRBJ1-5, with 10 bases that match TRBD1. V was pared by 9 bases and J by 4 bases, with 2 bases of the junction left unmatched. Germline assignment: CDR1 KGHDR and CDR2 SFDVKD. The CDR3 has 13 residues. The CDR3 sequence is CATGDRGNQPQHF. CDR3 nucleotides: TGTGCCACCGGGGACAGGGGAAATCAGCCCCAGCATTTT.

The sample holds many counts of this clonotype. The gene calls are TRBV30 and TRBJ1-6; D is possibly TRBD1 (5 bases). The CDR3 contains 13 residues. Germline V lookup: CDR1 GTSNPN, CDR2 SVGIG (reference sequence). The V end was cut by 5 bases, the J end by 8 bases, with 13 bases between. Here the CDR3 reads CAWGSGHDSPLHF. The CDR3 nucleotides read TGTGCCTGGGGGTCCGGACACGATTCACCCCTCCACTTT.

As regards this clonotype: Since a far larger clone is one base different, this is likely a read error. The DNA for the CDR3 is TGTGCCAGCAGCTCCACGTCCGTAGCGAGCCCCTACAATGAGCAGTTCTTC. Protein product: CASSSTSVASPYNEQFF. The chain employs TRBV7-2 and TRBJ2-1; possibly TRBD2 for D (5 bases). Trimming left V 4 bases short and J 2 bases short, with 18 bases between. The CDR3 contains 17 residues. CDR1 SGHTA and CDR2 FQGNSA come from the germline V gene.

The table lists this clonotype with many counts. J is TRBJ2-7 and V is TRBV6-5; 7 bases fit TRBD1. The CDR3 runs to 15 residues. Germline trimming cut 0 bases from V and 3 bases from J; bases unmatched to any gene: 5. Looked up from germline, CDR1 is MNHEY and CDR2 is SVGAGI. The CDR3 bases are TGTGCCAGCAGTTACTCTTTCACAGGGGACTACGAGCAGTACTTC. Its translation is CASSYSFTGDYEQYF.

This clonotype has at least ten counts. The V and J genes are TRBV6-5 and TRBJ2-1, with 9 bases matching TRBD2. CDR3 size: 15 residues. In germline, CDR1 is MNHEY, CDR2 SVGAGI. V lost 1 base and J lost 8; bases outside the gene matches: 6. In nucleotides, the CDR3 is TGTGCCAGCAGTTACTATAGCGGGAGTAGCTATGAGCAGTTCTTC. Protein: CASSYYSGSSYEQFF.

This clonotype has at least ten counts. The chain couples TRBV2 to TRBJ1-1; D gene unclear. CDR3 length: 15 residues. Per germline, CDR1 SNHLY and CDR2 FYNNEI. V gave up 6 bases and J gave up 3 bases, with 17 bases separating them. The CDR3 spells CASSEEQSWDTEAFF. CDR3 in DNA: TGTGCCAGCAGCGAGGAGCAGTCTTGGGACACTGAAGCTTTCTTT.

This clonotype occurred many times. V gene TRBV20-1 combines with J gene TRBJ1-2; D is perhaps TRBD1 (5 bases). This CDR3 region has 12 residues. The germline V gene has CDR1 DFQATT and CDR2 SNEGSKA (reference sequence). The germline V and J ends were trimmed by 3 bases and 3 bases, with 8 bases remaining between them. The CDR3 DNA reads TGCAGTGCTAGCCCCAGGGACTATGGCTACACCTTC. Residues: CSASPRDYGYTF.

This clonotype was detected many times. The V gene is TRBV10-3, the J gene TRBJ1-5; 8 bases line up with TRBD1. J gave up 3 bases and V 5 bases, and 3 bases lay outside the gene matches. This CDR3 is 14 amino acids long. Germline CDR1 and CDR2: ENHRY and SYGVKD. CDR3 region: CAISQGAVNQPQHF. CDR3 bases: TGTGCCATCAGTCAGGGGGCTGTCAATCAGCCCCAGCATTTT.

Remarks on this clonotype: A much larger clone differs from this one at a single base, so this may be a read error. The CDR3 does not end in the conserved phenylalanine or tryptophan, so this is likely a read error. The chain recombines TRBV5-1 with TRBJ2-7; 7 bases are shared with TRBD2. The CDR3 covers 14 residues. Germline lookup yields CDR1 SGHRS and CDR2 YFSETQ. V trimming: 3 bases; J trimming: 9 bases; junction bases outside the gene matches: 12. CDR3 sequence (DNA): TGCGCCAGCAGCTCGGAGCAAGGGACTACGAGGCAGTACCTC. Encoded protein: CASSSEQGTTRQYL.

This clonotype has ten or more counts. The CDR3 nucleotides are TGTGCCAGCAGCCAACGGGGGCATAATGAAGCTTTCTTT. The encoded protein is CASSQRGHNEAFF. The chain combines TRBV3-1 with TRBJ1-1; D is perhaps TRBD1 (6 bases). The CDR3 has 13 residues. V dropped 2 bases and J dropped 7 bases, with 11 bases sitting between them. CDR1 and CDR2 from the germline V gene are LGHDT and YNNKEL (reference sequence).

Points on this clonotype: It differs at one base from a far larger clone, so likely a read error. The chain combines TRBV7-3 with TRBJ1-1, with D perhaps TRBD1 (5 bases). V dropped 2 bases and J dropped 7 bases, with 11 bases sitting between them. Germline V gene data show CDR1 as SGHTA and CDR2 as FQGTGA. The CDR3 totals 13 residues. In DNA, the CDR3 is TGTGCCAGCAGCTTAGAATGGGACGGTGAAGCTTTCTTT. Protein: CASSLEWDGEAFF.

This clonotype was seen many times. The chain carries TRBV12-3 or TRBV12-4 and TRBJ2-7; 9 nucleotides align to TRBD1. V lost 2 bases to trimming and J lost 3 bases; unmatched junction nucleotides: 5. The CDR3 totals 15 residues. The CDR3 nucleotides read TGTGCCAGCAGTTTACTGGGACAGGGAAGCTACGAGCAGTACTTC. It codes for CASSLLGQGSYEQYF.

This clonotype was detected many times. The chain's CDR3 is CASLNTAGGQETQYF. In DNA, the CDR3 is TGTGCCAGCCTTAACACGGCGGGAGGTCAAGAGACCCAGTACTTC. V gene TRBV4-2 combines with J gene TRBJ2-5; 8 bases match TRBD2. The CDR3 runs to 15 residues. Germline values: CDR1 LGHNA, CDR2 YNFKEQ. V shed 8 bases and J 2 bases; nucleotides not matched to a gene: 10.

The table lists this clonotype with a few counts. At one of its ends the junction is not consistent with the germline gene, which may arise from a read error. V and J are TRBV10-3 and TRBJ1-1; 7 positions agree with TRBD1. Looked up from germline, CDR1 is ENHRY and CDR2 is SYGVKD. This CDR3 has 14 residues. For the CDR3, the DNA is TGTGCCACCATGGACAGGAACAGGAACACTGAAGCCTTCTTT. It yields the protein CATMDRNRNTEAFF.

This clonotype was seen many times. V gene TRBV4-1 combines with J gene TRBJ2-7; maybe TRBD1 (5 bases). Trimming took 4 bases from V and 8 from J, leaving 15 bases between them. CDR3 size: 13 residues. In germline, CDR1 is MGHRA, CDR2 YSYEKL. This CDR3 is CASSPGPREKQYF. The DNA for the CDR3 is TGCGCCAGCAGCCCAGGGCCTAGAGAGAAGCAGTACTTC.

In this sample, this clonotype turned up many times. V gene TRBV18 combines with J gene TRBJ2-5, with unresolved D. The CDR3 extends over 15 amino acids. V was cut by 2 bases and J by 3 bases, with 13 bases left in between. In germline, CDR1 is KGHSH, CDR2 LQKENI. The chain's CDR3 is CASSPSSSMEETQYF. The CDR3 DNA reads TGTGCCAGCTCACCAAGTAGTAGCATGGAAGAGACCCAGTACTTC.

Comment on this clonotype: Since no conserved phenylalanine or tryptophan closes the CDR3, a read error is the likely cause. The J gene is TRBJ2-4, the V gene TRBV5-6; TRBD2 might be the D (6 bases). The germline V and J ends were trimmed by 1 base and 0 bases, with 14 bases remaining between them. This CDR3 has 17 residues. Germline V gives CDR1 SGHDT, CDR2 YYEEEE. The CDR3 region has the DNA TGTGCCAGCAGCTTGCTGAGGGAGGATCTAGCCAAAAACATTCAGTACCTC. Amino acids: CASSLLREDLAKNIQYL.

This clonotype was picked up many times. The rearrangement joins TRBV4-1 to TRBJ1-1; 9 bases fit TRBD1. The CDR3 sequence is 17 residues long. The V segment lost 1 base and the J segment 1 base; nucleotides outside the gene matches: 7. Germline-derived CDR1 and CDR2 are MGHRA and YSYEKL. The CDR3 is CASSQGQGVESNTEAFF. CDR3 nucleotides: TGCGCCAGCAGCCAAGGACAGGGGGTAGAGTCGAACACTGAAGCTTTCTTT.

This clonotype was counted many times. J is TRBJ2-1 and V is TRBV12-3 or TRBV12-4; the D is unclear. Trimming cost V 4 bases and J 9 bases, with 22 bases left between them. The CDR3 covers 16 residues. For the CDR3, the DNA is TGTGCCAGCAGTTCACGGGTCGGGCCTTACCACAGTGAGCAGTTCTTC. This gives the protein CASSSRVGPYHSEQFF.

The sample holds many counts of this clonotype. This chain links TRBV7-9 with TRBJ1-1, with D maybe TRBD1 (5 bases). The CDR3 has 19 amino acids. Looked up from germline, CDR1 is SEHNR and CDR2 is FQNEAQ (reference sequence). The V end lost 2 bases, the J end lost 2 bases, and 24 bases lay between the germline ends. The CDR3 sequence is CASSLFSSGRTHGNTEAFF. The CDR3 nucleotides are TGTGCCAGCAGCTTATTTAGTTCGGGCCGGACACACGGAAACACTGAAGCTTTCTTT.

About this clonotype: A much larger clone differs by one base, so this may be a read error. The V call is TRBV7-3, the J call TRBJ2-3; possibly TRBD2 for D (6 bases). The CDR3 contains 15 residues. V lost 4 bases, J lost 4 bases, and 15 bases lay in between. Looked up from germline, CDR1 is SGHTA and CDR2 is FQGTGA. CDR3 amino acids: CASSSQAGSADTQYF. As DNA, the CDR3 is TGTGCCAGCAGCTCCCAGGCGGGGAGCGCAGATACGCAGTATTTT.

This clonotype was picked up many times. The V call is TRBV20-1, the J call TRBJ2-1; perhaps D is TRBD1 or TRBD2 (5 bases each). The germline CDR1 and CDR2 sequences are DFQATT and SNEGSKA (reference sequence). With 0 bases removed from V and 10 bases from J, the gap between germline ends came to 10 bases. This CDR3 is built from 12 residues. The CDR3 bases are TGCAGTGCTAGAGATTCGGGGCAGGAGCAGTTCTTC. This codes for CSARDSGQEQFF.

The table lists this clonotype with many counts. The CDR3 region is CAGTRQGMTNEQYF. CDR3 coding DNA: TGTGCCGGCACCCGACAGGGGATGACCAACGAGCAGTACTTC. The rearrangement links TRBV6-5 to TRBJ2-7, with 8 nucleotides matching TRBD1. This CDR3 is 14 amino acids long. CDR1 is MNHEY, CDR2 SVGAGI, per germline. V lost 11 bases, J lost 5 bases, and 14 bases stayed unmatched.

This clonotype was detected many times. V and J are TRBV6-1 and TRBJ2-7; D gene ambiguous. The germline V gene encodes CDR1 MNHNS and CDR2 SASEGT. CDR3 length: 14 amino acids. V dropped 4 bases and J dropped 1 base, with 11 bases sitting between them. DNA of the CDR3: TGTGCCAGCAGTGCCGATCCACTGTCCTACGAGCAGTACTTC. This codes for CASSADPLSYEQYF.

Remarks on this clonotype: With a much larger clone just one base away, this may be a read error. The CDR3 reads CASVGAGRYTEALF. CDR3 DNA: TGTGCCAGCGTAGGGGCAGGGCGATATACTGAAGCTCTCTTT. The V gene is TRBV28, the J gene TRBJ1-1; TRBD1 might be the D (5 bases). Germline CDR1 MDHEN, CDR2 SYDVKM. The CDR3 is 14 residues long.